This TCR beta chain was sequenced in a study of cytomegalovirus exposure and HLA in healthy donors. Regarding the study as a whole: Sequencing likely generated an artifact that appeared as a cluster of highly shared sequence variants. Some TCR beta chains (roughly 160 of them) were listed as cytomegalovirus-associated. Later work associated roughly 15,000 TCR beta sequences with HLA alleles at 0.05 false discovery rate.

60 Vbeta and 13 Jbeta primers were used in PCR. Produced via immunoSEQ multiplex PCR; TCRdb's table is partial and in-frame only. The specimen's table records 75,000 to 95,000 clones. Trimming removed 6 bases from V and 4 bases from J; junction bases left unmatched: 4. Germline V gene lookup returns CDR1 MNHNS and CDR2 SASEGT. The CDR3 is 13 amino acids. To note about this clone: Its antigen remains unknown.

The sequence derives from a man younger than 40 in good health and CMV-seronegative. Sample: PBMCs. The rearrangement joins TRBV6-1 to TRBJ1-2, with 8 bases matching TRBD1. DNA for the CDR3: TGTGCCAGCAGGAGGACAGGGATCTATGGCTACACCTTC. Translating it yields CASRRTGIYGYTF.